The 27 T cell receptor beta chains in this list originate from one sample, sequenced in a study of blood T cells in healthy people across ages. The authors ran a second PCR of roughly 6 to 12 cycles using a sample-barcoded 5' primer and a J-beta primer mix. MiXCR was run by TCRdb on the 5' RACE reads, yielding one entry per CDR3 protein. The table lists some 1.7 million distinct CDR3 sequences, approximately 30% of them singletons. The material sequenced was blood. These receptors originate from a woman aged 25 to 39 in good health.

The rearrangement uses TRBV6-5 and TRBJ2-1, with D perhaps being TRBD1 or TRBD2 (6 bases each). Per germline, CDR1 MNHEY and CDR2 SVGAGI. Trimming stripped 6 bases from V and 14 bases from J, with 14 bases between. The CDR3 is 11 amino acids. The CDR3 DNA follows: TGTGCCAGCAGGCGGGACACCCTCGAGTTCTTC. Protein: CASRRDTLEFF.

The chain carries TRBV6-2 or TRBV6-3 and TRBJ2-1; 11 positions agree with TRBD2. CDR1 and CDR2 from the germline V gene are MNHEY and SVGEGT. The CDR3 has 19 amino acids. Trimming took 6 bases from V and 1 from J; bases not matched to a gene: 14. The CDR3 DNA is TGTGCCAGCAGCGCAAACCGGATTAGCGGGAGGGGATCCTACAATGAGCAGTTCTTC. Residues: CASSANRISGRGSYNEQFF.

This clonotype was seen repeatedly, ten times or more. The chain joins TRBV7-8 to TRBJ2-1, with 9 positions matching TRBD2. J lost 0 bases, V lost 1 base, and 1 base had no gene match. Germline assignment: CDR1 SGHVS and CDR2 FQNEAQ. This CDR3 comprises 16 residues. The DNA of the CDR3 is TGTGCCAGCAGCTTAGAAGCGGGAGGCTCCTACAATGAGCAGTTCTTC. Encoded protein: CASSLEAGGSYNEQFF.

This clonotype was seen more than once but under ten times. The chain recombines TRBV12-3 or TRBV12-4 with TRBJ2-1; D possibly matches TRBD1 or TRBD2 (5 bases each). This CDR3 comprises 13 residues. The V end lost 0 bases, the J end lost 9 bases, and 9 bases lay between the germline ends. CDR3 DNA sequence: TGTGCCAGCAGTTTAGCGCCGGGGACTGAGCAGTTCTTC. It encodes CASSLAPGTEQFF.

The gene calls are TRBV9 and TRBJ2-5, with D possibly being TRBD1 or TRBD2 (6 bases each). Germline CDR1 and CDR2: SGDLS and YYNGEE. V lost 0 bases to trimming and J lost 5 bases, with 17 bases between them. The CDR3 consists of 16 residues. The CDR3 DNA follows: TGTGCCAGCAGCGTAGACGAAGGGGGGATGGCGGAGACCCAGTACTTC. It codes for CASSVDEGGMAETQYF.

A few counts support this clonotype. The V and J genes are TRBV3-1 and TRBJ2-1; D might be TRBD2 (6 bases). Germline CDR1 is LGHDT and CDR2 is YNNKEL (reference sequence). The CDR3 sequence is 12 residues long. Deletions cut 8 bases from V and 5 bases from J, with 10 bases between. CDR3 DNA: TGTGCCAGCGGCCGACTAGACAATGAGCAGTTCTTC. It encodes CASGRLDNEQFF.

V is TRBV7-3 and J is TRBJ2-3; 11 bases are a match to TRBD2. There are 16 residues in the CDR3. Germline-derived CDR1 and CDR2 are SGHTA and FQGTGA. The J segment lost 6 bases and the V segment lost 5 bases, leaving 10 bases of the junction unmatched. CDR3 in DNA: TGTGCCAGCAGCACTCCTAGCGGGGGGCCCGGGGATACGCAGTATTTT. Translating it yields CASSTPSGGPGDTQYF.

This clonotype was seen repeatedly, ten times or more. This CDR3 is CASSLDGGDSYEQYF. DNA of the CDR3: TGCGCCAGCAGCTTGGATGGGGGTGACTCCTACGAGCAGTACTTC. The chain carries TRBV5-1 and TRBJ2-7; D is possibly TRBD1 or TRBD2 (5 bases each). The CDR3 consists of 15 residues. The V gene's germline CDR1 is SGHRS and CDR2 YFSETQ. Trimming removed 0 bases from V and 0 bases from J, with 10 bases in between.

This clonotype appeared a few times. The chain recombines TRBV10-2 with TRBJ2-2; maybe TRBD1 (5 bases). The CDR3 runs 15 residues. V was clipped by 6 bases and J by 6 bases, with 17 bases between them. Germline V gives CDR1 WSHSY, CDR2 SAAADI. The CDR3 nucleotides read TGCGCCAGCAGCCGCCGGCAGGGCAGTTCCGGGGAGCTGTTTTTT. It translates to CASSRRQGSSGELFF.

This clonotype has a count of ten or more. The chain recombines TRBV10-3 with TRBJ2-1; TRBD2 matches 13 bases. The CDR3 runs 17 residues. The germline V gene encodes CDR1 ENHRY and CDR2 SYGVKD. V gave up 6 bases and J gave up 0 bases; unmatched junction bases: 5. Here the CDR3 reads CAIRATSGGVSYNEQFF. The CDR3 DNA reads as TGTGCCATCAGGGCTACTAGCGGGGGGGTCTCCTACAATGAGCAGTTCTTC.

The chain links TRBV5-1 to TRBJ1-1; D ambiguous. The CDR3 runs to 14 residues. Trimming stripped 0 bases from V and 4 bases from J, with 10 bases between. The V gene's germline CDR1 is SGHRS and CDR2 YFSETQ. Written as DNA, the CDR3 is TGCGCCAGCAGCTTGGATTCCCCCGGCACTGAAGCTTTCTTT. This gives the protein CASSLDSPGTEAFF.

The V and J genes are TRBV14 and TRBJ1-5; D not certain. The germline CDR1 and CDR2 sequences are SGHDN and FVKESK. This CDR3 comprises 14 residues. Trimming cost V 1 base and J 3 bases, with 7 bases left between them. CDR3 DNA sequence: TGTGCCAGCAGCCAAGTTAAGCCCAATCAGCCCCAGCATTTT. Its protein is CASSQVKPNQPQHF.

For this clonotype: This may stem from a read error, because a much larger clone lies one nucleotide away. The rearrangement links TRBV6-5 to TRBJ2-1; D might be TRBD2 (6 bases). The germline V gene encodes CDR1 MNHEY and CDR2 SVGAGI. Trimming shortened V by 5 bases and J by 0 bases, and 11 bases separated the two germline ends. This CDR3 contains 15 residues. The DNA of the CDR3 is TGTGCCAGCAGTCGACTAGTGGTCTCCTACAATGAGCAGTTCTTC. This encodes CASSRLVVSYNEQFF.

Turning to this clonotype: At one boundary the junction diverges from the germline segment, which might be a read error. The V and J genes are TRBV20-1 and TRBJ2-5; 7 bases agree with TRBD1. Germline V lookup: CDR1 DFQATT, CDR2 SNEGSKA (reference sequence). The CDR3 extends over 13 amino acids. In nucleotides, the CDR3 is TGCAGTGCTACGAGGGGACAGCAAGAGACCCGGTACTTC. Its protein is CSATRGQQETRYF.

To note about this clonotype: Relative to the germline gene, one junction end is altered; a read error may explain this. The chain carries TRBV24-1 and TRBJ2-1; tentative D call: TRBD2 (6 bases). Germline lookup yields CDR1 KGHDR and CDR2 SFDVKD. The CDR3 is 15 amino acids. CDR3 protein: CAASDAGGTYNEQFF. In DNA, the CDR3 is TGTGCCGCCAGTGATGCTGGGGGGACCTACAATGAGCAGTTCTTC.

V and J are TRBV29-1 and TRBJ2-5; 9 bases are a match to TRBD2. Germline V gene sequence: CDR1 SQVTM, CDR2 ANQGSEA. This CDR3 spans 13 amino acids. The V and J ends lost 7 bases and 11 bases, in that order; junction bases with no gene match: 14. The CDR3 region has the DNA TGCAGCGCCGCCGGGACTAGCCTAGGGGAGCAGTACTTC. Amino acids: CSAAGTSLGEQYF.

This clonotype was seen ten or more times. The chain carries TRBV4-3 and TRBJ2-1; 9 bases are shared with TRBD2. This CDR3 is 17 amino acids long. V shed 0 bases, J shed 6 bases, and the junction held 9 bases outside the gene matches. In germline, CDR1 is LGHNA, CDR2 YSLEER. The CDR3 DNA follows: TGCGCCAGCAGCCAAGATGATTTAGCGGGAGCGCTCAATGAGCAGTTCTTC. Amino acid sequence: CASSQDDLAGALNEQFF.

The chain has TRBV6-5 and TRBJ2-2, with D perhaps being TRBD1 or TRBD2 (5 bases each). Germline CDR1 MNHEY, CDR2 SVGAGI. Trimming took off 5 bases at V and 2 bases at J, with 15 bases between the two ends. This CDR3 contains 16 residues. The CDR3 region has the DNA TGTGCCAGCAGTCCCATGGGGGTCAGAAACACCGGGGAGCTGTTTTTT. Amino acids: CASSPMGVRNTGELFF.

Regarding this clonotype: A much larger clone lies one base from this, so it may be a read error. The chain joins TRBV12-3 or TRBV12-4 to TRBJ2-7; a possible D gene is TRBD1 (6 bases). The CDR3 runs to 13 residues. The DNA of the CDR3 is TGTGCCTGCAGCCGGAACAGGGACTACGAGCAGTACTTC. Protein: CACSRNRDYEQYF.

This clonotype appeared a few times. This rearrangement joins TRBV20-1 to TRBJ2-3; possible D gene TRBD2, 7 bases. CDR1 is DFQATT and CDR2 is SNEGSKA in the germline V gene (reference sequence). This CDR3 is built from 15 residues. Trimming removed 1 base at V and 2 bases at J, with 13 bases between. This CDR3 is CSARGEGGNTDTQYF. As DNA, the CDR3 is TGCAGTGCTAGAGGGGAGGGGGGGAACACAGATACGCAGTATTTT.

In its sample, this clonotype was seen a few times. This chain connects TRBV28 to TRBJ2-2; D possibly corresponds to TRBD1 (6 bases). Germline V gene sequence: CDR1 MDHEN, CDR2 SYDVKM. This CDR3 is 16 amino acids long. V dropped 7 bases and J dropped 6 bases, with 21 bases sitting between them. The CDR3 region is CASIPTGRVGAGELFF. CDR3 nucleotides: TGTGCCAGCATACCAACAGGGAGAGTCGGCGCCGGGGAGCTGTTTTTT. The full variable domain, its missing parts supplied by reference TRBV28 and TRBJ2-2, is DVKVTQSSRYLVKRTGEKVFLECVQDMDHENMFWYRQDPGLGLRLIYFSYDVKMKEKGDIPEGYSVSREKKERFSLILESASTNQTSMYLCASIPTGRVGAGELFFGEGSRLTVL.

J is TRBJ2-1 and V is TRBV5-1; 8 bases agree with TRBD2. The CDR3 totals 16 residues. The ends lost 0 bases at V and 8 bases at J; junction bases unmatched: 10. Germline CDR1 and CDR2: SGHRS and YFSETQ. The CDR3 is CASSLDLSGRKDEQFF. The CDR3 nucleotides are TGCGCCAGCAGCTTGGACCTAAGCGGGAGAAAGGATGAGCAGTTCTTC.

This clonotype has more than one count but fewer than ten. DNA of the CDR3: TGCGCCAGCAGTGATGAGGAGAGGAGCTACACCTTC. Translated: CASSDEERSYTF. The chain links TRBV10-2 to TRBJ1-2; D not resolved. This CDR3 is 12 amino acids long. CDR1 and CDR2 (germline): WSHSY, SAAADI. Between the trimmed V and J ends, which lost 3 bases and 9 bases, there was a span of 11 bases.

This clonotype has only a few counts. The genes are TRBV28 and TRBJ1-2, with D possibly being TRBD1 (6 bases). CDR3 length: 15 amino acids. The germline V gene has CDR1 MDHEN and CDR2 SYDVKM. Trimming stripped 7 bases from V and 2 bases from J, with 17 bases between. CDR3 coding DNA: TGTGCCAGCATCGCAGGGGTCCCATTGAACTATGGCTACACCTTC. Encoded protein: CASIAGVPLNYGYTF.

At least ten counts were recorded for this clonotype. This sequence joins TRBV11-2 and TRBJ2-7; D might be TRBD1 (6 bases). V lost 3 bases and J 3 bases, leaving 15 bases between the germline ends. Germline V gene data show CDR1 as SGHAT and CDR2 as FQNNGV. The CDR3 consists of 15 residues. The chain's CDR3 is CASSFALGDIYEQYF. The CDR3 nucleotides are TGTGCCAGCAGCTTTGCTCTTGGGGACATCTACGAGCAGTACTTC.

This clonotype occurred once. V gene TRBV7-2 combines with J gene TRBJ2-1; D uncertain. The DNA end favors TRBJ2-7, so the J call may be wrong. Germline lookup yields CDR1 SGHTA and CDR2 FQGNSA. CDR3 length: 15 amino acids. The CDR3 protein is CASSSRSSSYNEQYF. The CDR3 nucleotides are TGTGCCAGCAGCTCGAGGTCGTCGTCCTACAATGAGCAGTACTTC.

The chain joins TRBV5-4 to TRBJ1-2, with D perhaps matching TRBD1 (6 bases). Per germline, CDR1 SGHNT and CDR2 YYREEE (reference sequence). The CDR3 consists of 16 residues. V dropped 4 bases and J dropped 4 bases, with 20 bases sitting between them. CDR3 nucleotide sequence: TGTGCCAGCAGCGGATCTAAGGGGGACGGAGGCTATGGCTACACCTTC. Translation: CASSGSKGDGGYGYTF.